This T cell receptor (beta chain) was documented in a study of T cells in Graves' hyperthyroidism and ophthalmopathy. Study overall: Initial diagnosis, before any treatment, was when peripheral blood was collected. Study-level points and caveats: Model output signaled ophthalmopathy a median roughly 6.5 months ahead of onset.

RNA transcripts yielded amplified TCR beta CDR3 regions. The TCR CDR3 was amplified in a first-round RT-PCR using the HTBI primer set. TCRdb redid the calling of the multiplex PCR reads with MiXCR, one entry per CDR3 protein. The sample lists some 700,000 distinct CDR3 sequences; 17% were seen once. Graves' hyperthyroidism is called stable when ophthalmopathy does not progress within 18 months. This clonotype was observed a handful of times. The antigen is unknown. V was cut by 6 bases and J by 6 bases, with 9 bases left in between. Germline V gives CDR1 LNHDA, CDR2 SQIVND (reference sequence). The CDR3 length is 12 residues.

The material sequenced was blood. This TCR derives from a man aged 50 to 59 with Graves' hyperthyroidism. The rearrangement links TRBV19 to TRBJ2-1; a possible D gene is TRBD2 (5 bases). CDR3 in amino acids: CASRSGLNEQFF. DNA for the CDR3: TGTGCCAGTAGAAGCGGCCTCAATGAGCAGTTCTTC. The full variable domain, rest sourced from reference TRBV19 and TRBJ2-1, is DGGITQSPKYLFRKEGQNVTLSCEQNLNHDAMYWYRQDPGQGLRLIYYSQIVNDFQKGDIAEGYSVSREKKESFPLTVTSAQKNPTAFYLCASRSGLNEQFFGPGTRLTVL.